This passage covers 28 T cell receptor beta chains from one sample sequenced in a study of blood T cell repertoires in COVID-19. Profiling relied on immunoSEQ multiplex PCR, and the TCRdb table lists in-frame clones only, not all of them. The sample carries 100,000 to 150,000 clones, 85% to 90% recorded once. Sequencing was performed on peripheral blood. The receptors come from a man aged 50 to 59 with acute or convalescent COVID-19.

This chain connects TRBV19 to TRBJ2-5; possible D gene TRBD2, 6 bases. The CDR3 contains 14 residues. The V end was cut by 5 bases, the J end by 5 bases, with 15 bases between. CDR1 and CDR2 (germline): LNHDA, SQIVND (reference sequence). The CDR3 loop reads CASSAALGGETQYF. The CDR3 bases are TGTGCCAGTAGTGCCGCCCTTGGGGGGGAGACCCAGTACTTC. The whole variable domain, remainder taken from reference TRBV19 and TRBJ2-5, is DGGITQSPKYLFRKEGQNVTLSCEQNLNHDAMYWYRQDPGQGLRLIYYSQIVNDFQKGDIAEGYSVSREKKESFPLTVTSAQKNPTAFYLCASSAALGGETQYFGPGTRLLVL.

V is TRBV3-1 (or the pseudogene TRBV3-2) and J is TRBJ2-3; TRBD2 might be the D (6 bases). CDR3 length equals 14 residues. CDR1 LGHDT and CDR2 YNNKEL come from the germline V gene (reference sequence). Trimming took off 3 bases at V and 1 base at J, with 8 bases between the two ends. CDR3 amino acids: CASSHGGGTDTQYF. The CDR3 DNA reads as TGTGCCAGCAGCCACGGCGGGGGCACAGATACGCAGTATTTT.

The J gene is TRBJ2-1, the V gene TRBV11-3; D might be TRBD1 (7 bases). The CDR3 is made up of 13 amino acids. The V gene's germline CDR1 is SGHNT and CDR2 YENEEA. Trimming pared 4 bases from V and 9 bases from J, leaving 13 bases between. CDR3 sequence reads: CASSSHRGGEQFF. The CDR3, as DNA: TGTGCCAGCAGCTCACACAGGGGAGGTGAGCAGTTCTTC.

This clone was seen a single time. The rearrangement joins TRBV5-1 to TRBJ2-7; TRBD1 aligns across 7 bases. Germline-derived CDR1 and CDR2 are SGHRS and YFSETQ. Germline trimming cut 3 bases from V and 0 bases from J; bases unmatched to any gene: 3. This CDR3 region has 14 residues. DNA for the CDR3: TGCGCCAGCAGCTCGACAGGGAGCTCCTACGAGCAGTACTTC. This encodes CASSSTGSSYEQYF. Together with reference TRBV5-1 and TRBJ2-7, the CDR3 gives the full variable domain: KAGVTQTPRYLIKTRGQQVTLSCSPISGHRSVSWYQQTPGQGLQFLFEYFSETQRNKGNFPGRFSGRQFSNSRSEMNVSTLELGDSALYLCASSSTGSSYEQYFGPGTRLTVT.

V gene TRBV4-3 combines with J gene TRBJ2-7, with D maybe TRBD2 (5 bases). The germline gives CDR1 LGHNA, CDR2 YSLEER. The CDR3 has 13 residues. Trimming shortened V by 4 bases and J by 3 bases, and 10 bases separated the two germline ends. The CDR3 is CASSPLGSYEQYF. The CDR3 nucleotides are TGCGCCAGCAGCCCTTTGGGGAGCTACGAGCAGTACTTC.

Concerning this clone itself: Distinct nucleotide sequences in the sample also encode this CDR3. The chain links TRBV18 to TRBJ1-1; 9 nucleotides agree with TRBD1. The CDR3 runs to 13 residues. V lost 6 bases, J lost 1 base, and 0 bases stayed unmatched. Germline values: CDR1 KGHSH, CDR2 LQKENI. Here the CDR3 reads CASSGQGNTEAFF. DNA for the CDR3: TGTGCCAGCTCGGGACAGGGGAACACTGAAGCTTTCTTT.

The chain recombines TRBV4-1 with TRBJ1-1, with D possibly being TRBD1 (5 bases). Per germline, CDR1 MGHRA and CDR2 YSYEKL. The CDR3 has 14 amino acids. The V gene lost 2 bases and the J gene lost 0 bases, with 7 bases spanning the gap. The CDR3 protein is CASSQTGLNTEAFF. DNA of the CDR3: TGCGCCAGCAGCCAAACAGGCCTGAACACTGAAGCTTTCTTT.

The chain couples TRBV19 to TRBJ2-3, with 10 bases identical to TRBD2. Trimming cost V 1 base and J 11 bases; bases outside gene matches: 3. Germline V gene data show CDR1 as LNHDA and CDR2 as SQIVND (reference sequence). The CDR3 is 13 amino acids. CDR3 amino acids: CASSIGSSGRQYF. The CDR3 DNA reads as TGTGCCAGTAGTATAGGGTCTAGCGGGAGGCAGTATTTT.

The chain links TRBV4-1 to TRBJ1-2; D might be TRBD1 (5 bases). Germline CDR1 and CDR2: MGHRA and YSYEKL. This CDR3 contains 16 residues. The V gene lost 0 bases and the J gene lost 8 bases, with 19 bases spanning the gap. The CDR3 protein is CASSQDRASAGMGYTF. The CDR3 region has the DNA TGCGCCAGCAGCCAAGATAGGGCGAGCGCAGGGATGGGCTACACCTTC.

This clone was detected only a few times. V usage is TRBV7-2 and J usage is TRBJ2-7; 16 bases match TRBD2. Germline CDR1 SGHTA, CDR2 FQGNSA. This CDR3 is built from 19 residues. Losses at the gene ends were 5 bases for V and 4 bases for J; bases not matched to a gene: 14. CDR3 sequence: CASSKTGTSGRANAYEQYF. The CDR3 nucleotides read TGTGCCAGCAGCAAGACCGGGACTAGCGGGAGGGCCAATGCTTACGAGCAGTACTTC. Full variable domain (remainder filled in from reference TRBV7-2 and TRBJ2-7): GAGVSQSPSNKVTEKGKDVELRCDPISGHTALYWYRQSLGQGLEFLIYFQGNSAPDKSGLPSDRFSAERTGGSVSTLTIQRTQQEDSAVYLCASSKTGTSGRANAYEQYFGPGTRLTVT.

This clone was picked up a small number of times. The CDR3 DNA follows: TGTGCCAGCAGCTTAGATCGCGGGCCCACTGAAGCTTTCTTT. It specifies CASSLDRGPTEAFF. This chain links TRBV11-2 with TRBJ1-1; D is ambiguous. The CDR3 extends over 14 amino acids. Trimming took off 0 bases at V and 4 bases at J, with 9 bases between the two ends. Germline loops: CDR1 SGHAT, CDR2 FQNNGV.

This clone occurred once. J is TRBJ1-2 and V is TRBV19; 8 positions agree with TRBD1. This CDR3 spans 13 amino acids. Germline V gene lookup returns CDR1 LNHDA and CDR2 SQIVND (reference sequence). The J segment lost 8 bases and the V segment lost 6 bases, leaving 8 bases of the junction unmatched. The CDR3 here is CASRPRTGIGYTF. Written as DNA, the CDR3 is TGTGCCAGTAGACCAAGGACAGGGATCGGCTACACCTTC. Variable domain in full (rest from reference TRBV19 and TRBJ1-2): DGGITQSPKYLFRKEGQNVTLSCEQNLNHDAMYWYRQDPGQGLRLIYYSQIVNDFQKGDIAEGYSVSREKKESFPLTVTSAQKNPTAFYLCASRPRTGIGYTFGSGTRLTVV.

The rearrangement links TRBV10-1 to TRBJ2-3, with TRBD2 matching over 12 bases. The V gene's germline CDR1 is WNHNN and CDR2 SYGVQD (reference sequence). Losses at the gene ends were 0 bases for V and 4 bases for J; bases not matched to a gene: 5. The CDR3 has 17 amino acids. This chain's CDR3 is CASSESGLAGNPDTQYF. The CDR3, as DNA: TGCGCCAGCAGTGAGTCCGGACTAGCGGGAAACCCAGATACGCAGTATTTT.

This clone was detected once. The rearrangement links TRBV2 to TRBJ2-5; 11 bases match TRBD1. The CDR3 covers 15 residues. V dropped 4 bases and J dropped 4; count of bases not matched to a gene: 5. Per germline, CDR1 SNHLY and CDR2 FYNNEI. CDR3 protein: CASSVPDRGLETQYF. The CDR3 DNA sequence: TGTGCCAGCAGTGTGCCGGACAGGGGGCTAGAGACCCAGTACTTC.

The chain recombines TRBV19 with TRBJ2-3; 9 positions agree with TRBD1. The CDR3 is 13 amino acids. CDR1 is LNHDA and CDR2 is SQIVND in the germline V gene (reference sequence). V lost 5 bases to trimming and J lost 6 bases; unmatched junction nucleotides: 3. The DNA for the CDR3 is TGTGCCAGTAGTTCCGACAGGGGGGATACGCAGTATTTT. Its translation is CASSSDRGDTQYF. The full variable domain, its missing parts supplied by reference TRBV19 and TRBJ2-3, is DGGITQSPKYLFRKEGQNVTLSCEQNLNHDAMYWYRQDPGQGLRLIYYSQIVNDFQKGDIAEGYSVSREKKESFPLTVTSAQKNPTAFYLCASSSDRGDTQYFGPGTRLTVL.

This chain connects TRBV5-4 to TRBJ2-1, with 7 bases identical to TRBD1. CDR1 and CDR2 (germline): SGHNT, YYREEE (reference sequence). V trimming: 3 bases; J trimming: 2 bases; junction bases outside the gene matches: 5. The CDR3 covers 15 residues. DNA of the CDR3: TGTGCCAGCAGCTCCCGGGACAGCACCTACAATGAGCAGTTCTTC. It is translated as CASSSRDSTYNEQFF.

The V call is TRBV28, the J call TRBJ1-4; D remains unclear. V dropped 3 bases and J dropped 4 bases, with 9 bases sitting between them. From germline, CDR1 is MDHEN and CDR2 SYDVKM. CDR3 length: 14 amino acids. CDR3 amino acids: CASSLLQFNEKLFF. CDR3 nucleotides: TGTGCCAGCAGTTTGTTACAGTTTAATGAAAAACTGTTTTTT.

The chain has TRBV6-2 or TRBV6-3 and TRBJ1-1, with D tentatively TRBD1 (5 bases). Germline CDR1 and CDR2: MNHEY and SVGEGT. V was clipped by 4 bases and J by 3 bases, with 18 bases between them. This CDR3 has 16 amino acids. The CDR3 here is CASSSSWWVGDTEAFF. Written as DNA, the CDR3 is TGTGCCAGCAGTTCGTCTTGGTGGGTAGGGGACACTGAAGCTTTCTTT.

The J gene is TRBJ1-1, the V gene TRBV6-5; perhaps TRBD1 as D (5 bases). This CDR3 spans 13 amino acids. Per germline, CDR1 MNHEY and CDR2 SVGAGI. V lost 7 bases to trimming and J lost 1 base, with 10 bases between them. The CDR3 DNA is TGTGCCAGCACGTGGGGCACGAACACTGAAGCTTTCTTT. Translating it yields CASTWGTNTEAFF.

This chain uses TRBV6-5 with TRBJ2-1; a weak D match, TRBD2 (8 bases). CDR3 length: 15 amino acids. V was shortened by 3 bases and J by 8 bases, with 17 bases between the two germline ends. From germline, CDR1 is MNHEY and CDR2 SVGAGI. CDR3 protein: CASSYSGNQGDEQFF. The CDR3 DNA sequence: TGTGCCAGCAGTTATAGCGGGAACCAGGGGGATGAGCAGTTCTTC.

The chain joins TRBV19 to TRBJ2-1, with 12 bases identical to TRBD2. Germline assignment: CDR1 LNHDA and CDR2 SQIVND (reference sequence). Trimming cost V 2 bases and J 5 bases; bases outside gene matches: 1. This CDR3 spans 15 amino acids. Here the CDR3 DNA reads TGTGCCAGTAGTATACTAGCGGGAGGGGACAATGAGCAGTTCTTC. Encoded protein: CASSILAGGDNEQFF.

The chain links TRBV6-1 to TRBJ2-1, with 7 bases identical to TRBD2. Trimming took 2 bases from V and 4 from J; bases not matched to a gene: 14. CDR3 length: 18 amino acids. Germline V gives CDR1 MNHNS, CDR2 SASEGT. The CDR3 DNA reads TGTGCCAGCAGTGAAAGAGGGTCAGGGAGGGTAGGGTACAATGAGCAGTTCTTC. It translates to CASSERGSGRVGYNEQFF.

V and J are TRBV4-3 and TRBJ2-5; 7 positions agree with TRBD2. CDR1 and CDR2 (germline): LGHNA, YSLEER. The CDR3 consists of 15 residues. J lost 5 bases, V lost 0 bases, and 6 bases had no gene match. The CDR3 loop is CASSQDRAGVETQYF. For the CDR3, the DNA is TGCGCCAGCAGCCAAGATCGCGCGGGAGTCGAGACCCAGTACTTC.

The V call is TRBV4-1, the J call TRBJ1-6, with 11 positions matching TRBD1. The germline V gene encodes CDR1 MGHRA and CDR2 YSYEKL. Trimming at V came to 4 bases and at J to 5 bases, leaving 1 base not matched to a gene. The CDR3 loop spans 15 amino acids. The CDR3 loop reads CASSPGQGDNSPLHF. The CDR3 DNA sequence: TGCGCCAGCAGCCCGGGACAGGGGGATAATTCACCCCTCCACTTT.

The chain uses TRBV5-1 and TRBJ1-5; TRBD1 aligns across 8 bases. The germline CDR1 and CDR2 sequences are SGHRS and YFSETQ. The CDR3 has 14 amino acids. V lost 1 base, J lost 4 bases, and 1 base stayed unmatched. The DNA of the CDR3 is TGCGCCAGCAGCTTGACAGGGGGGAATCAGCCCCAGCATTTT. This translates into CASSLTGGNQPQHF.

The rearrangement joins TRBV27 to TRBJ1-1, with a tentative D call TRBD1 (5 bases). This CDR3 has 14 residues. Trimming took off 8 bases at V and 0 bases at J, with 13 bases between the two ends. In germline, CDR1 is MNHEY, CDR2 SMNVEV (reference sequence). As DNA, the CDR3 is TGTGCCAGCCTTCGGCCAGGGTTGAACACTGAAGCTTTCTTT. Translation gives CASLRPGLNTEAFF.

This sequence joins TRBV19 and TRBJ1-3; D is possibly TRBD1 (6 bases). The germline V and J ends were trimmed by 7 bases and 7 bases, with 17 bases remaining between them. The CDR3 has 14 amino acids. The germline V gene encodes CDR1 LNHDA and CDR2 SQIVND (reference sequence). The CDR3 here is CASKGDISRNTIYF. The CDR3 nucleotides are TGTGCCAGTAAGGGGGACATATCTCGCAACACCATATATTTT.

The genes are TRBV25-1 and TRBJ2-5; 11 positions agree with TRBD1. The CDR3 sequence is 16 residues long. The V segment lost 5 bases and the J segment 1 base; nucleotides outside the gene matches: 6. CDR1 MGHDK and CDR2 SYGVNS come from the germline V gene. CDR3 sequence reads: CASSSGTGGLQETQYF. The CDR3 DNA follows: TGTGCCAGCAGTTCTGGGACAGGGGGACTCCAAGAGACCCAGTACTTC.